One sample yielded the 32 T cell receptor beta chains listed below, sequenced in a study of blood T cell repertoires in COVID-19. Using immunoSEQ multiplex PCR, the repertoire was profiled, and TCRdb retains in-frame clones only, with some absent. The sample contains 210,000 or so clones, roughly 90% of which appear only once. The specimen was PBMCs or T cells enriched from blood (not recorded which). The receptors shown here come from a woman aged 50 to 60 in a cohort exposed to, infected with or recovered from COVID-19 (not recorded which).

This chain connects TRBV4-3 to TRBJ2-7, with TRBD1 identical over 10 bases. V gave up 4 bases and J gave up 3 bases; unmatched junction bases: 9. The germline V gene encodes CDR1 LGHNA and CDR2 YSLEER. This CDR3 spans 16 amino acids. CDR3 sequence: CASSPAGRTGGYEQYF. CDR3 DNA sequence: TGCGCCAGCAGCCCGGCCGGCCGGACAGGGGGCTACGAGCAGTACTTC.

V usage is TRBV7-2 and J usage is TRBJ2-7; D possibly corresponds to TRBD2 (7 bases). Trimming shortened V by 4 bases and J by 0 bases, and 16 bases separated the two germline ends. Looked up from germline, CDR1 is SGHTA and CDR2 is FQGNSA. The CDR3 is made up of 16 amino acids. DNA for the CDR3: TGTGCCAGCAGCTATCGAGGGGGGGGCGTCTCCTACGAGCAGTACTTC. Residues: CASSYRGGGVSYEQYF.

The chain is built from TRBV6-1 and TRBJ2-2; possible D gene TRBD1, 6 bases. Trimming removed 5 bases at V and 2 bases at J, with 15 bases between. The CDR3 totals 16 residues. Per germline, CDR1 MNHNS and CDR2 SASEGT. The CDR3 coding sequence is TGTGCCAGCAGTAAAGGACAGAGCGCAAACACCGGGGAGCTGTTTTTT. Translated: CASSKGQSANTGELFF.

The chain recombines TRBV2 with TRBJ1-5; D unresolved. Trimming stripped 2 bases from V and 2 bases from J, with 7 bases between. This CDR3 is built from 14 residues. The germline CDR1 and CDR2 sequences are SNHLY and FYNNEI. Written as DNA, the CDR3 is TGTGCCAGCAGTGAATCTTCGGGCAATCAGCCCCAGCATTTT. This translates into CASSESSGNQPQHF.

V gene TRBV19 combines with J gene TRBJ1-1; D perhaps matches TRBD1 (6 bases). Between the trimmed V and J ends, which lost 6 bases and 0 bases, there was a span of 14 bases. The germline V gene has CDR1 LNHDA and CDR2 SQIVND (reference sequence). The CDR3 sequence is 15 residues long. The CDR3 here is CASSLGDTLNTEAFF. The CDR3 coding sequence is TGTGCCAGTAGCCTGGGGGACACTTTGAACACTGAAGCTTTCTTT.

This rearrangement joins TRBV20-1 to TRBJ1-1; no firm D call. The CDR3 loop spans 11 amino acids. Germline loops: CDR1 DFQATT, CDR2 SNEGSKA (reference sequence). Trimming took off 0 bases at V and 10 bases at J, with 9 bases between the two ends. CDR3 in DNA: TGCAGTGCTAGAGATTCGTTTTTAGCTTTCTTT. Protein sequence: CSARDSFLAFF.

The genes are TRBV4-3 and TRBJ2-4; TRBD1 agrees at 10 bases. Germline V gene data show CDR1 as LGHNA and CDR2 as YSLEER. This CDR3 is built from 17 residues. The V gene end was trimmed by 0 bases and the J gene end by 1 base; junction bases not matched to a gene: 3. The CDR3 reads CASSQDLGQGAKNIQYF. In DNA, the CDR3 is TGCGCCAGCAGCCAAGATTTGGGACAGGGGGCCAAAAACATTCAGTACTTC.

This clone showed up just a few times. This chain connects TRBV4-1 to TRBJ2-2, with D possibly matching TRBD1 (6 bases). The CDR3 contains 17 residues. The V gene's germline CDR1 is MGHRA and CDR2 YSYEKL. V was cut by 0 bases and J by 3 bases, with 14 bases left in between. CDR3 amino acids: CASSQDWAGADTGELFF. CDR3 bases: TGCGCCAGCAGCCAAGACTGGGCAGGGGCGGACACCGGGGAGCTGTTTTTT.

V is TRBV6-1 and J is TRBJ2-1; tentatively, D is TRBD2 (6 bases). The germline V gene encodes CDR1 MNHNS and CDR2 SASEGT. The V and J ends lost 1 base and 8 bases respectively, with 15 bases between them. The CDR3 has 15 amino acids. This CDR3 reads CASSEEEGLRDEQFF. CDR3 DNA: TGTGCCAGCAGTGAAGAGGAGGGGCTTCGCGATGAGCAGTTCTTC.

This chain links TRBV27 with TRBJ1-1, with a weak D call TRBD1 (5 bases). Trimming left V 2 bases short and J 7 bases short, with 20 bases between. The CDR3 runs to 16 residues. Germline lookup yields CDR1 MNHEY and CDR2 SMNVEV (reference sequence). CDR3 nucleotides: TGTGCCAGCAGTTTACGGCCGACAGTACTCACCGGTGAAGCTTTCTTT. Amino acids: CASSLRPTVLTGEAFF.

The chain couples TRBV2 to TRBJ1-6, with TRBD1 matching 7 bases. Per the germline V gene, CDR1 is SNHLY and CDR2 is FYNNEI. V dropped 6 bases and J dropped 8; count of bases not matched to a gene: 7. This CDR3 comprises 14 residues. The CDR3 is CASSKDRLYSPLHF. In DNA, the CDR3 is TGTGCCAGCAGCAAGGACAGGCTCTATTCACCCCTCCACTTT.

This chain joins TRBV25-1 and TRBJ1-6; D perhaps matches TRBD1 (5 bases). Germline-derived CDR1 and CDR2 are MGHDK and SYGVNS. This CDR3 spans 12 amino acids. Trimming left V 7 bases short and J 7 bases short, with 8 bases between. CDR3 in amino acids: CASNRLNSPLHF. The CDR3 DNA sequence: TGTGCCAGCAACAGGCTCAATTCACCCCTCCACTTT.

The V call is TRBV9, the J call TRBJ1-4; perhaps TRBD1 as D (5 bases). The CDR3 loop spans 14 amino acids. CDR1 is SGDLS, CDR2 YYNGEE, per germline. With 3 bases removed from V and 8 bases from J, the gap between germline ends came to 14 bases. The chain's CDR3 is CASSAARAREKLFF. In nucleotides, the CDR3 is TGTGCCAGCAGCGCGGCCAGGGCCAGGGAAAAACTGTTTTTT.

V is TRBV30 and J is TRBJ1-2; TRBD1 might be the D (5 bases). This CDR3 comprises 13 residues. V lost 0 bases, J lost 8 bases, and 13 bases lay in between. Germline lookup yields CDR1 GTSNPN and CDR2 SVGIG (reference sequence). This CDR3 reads CAWSVGGFWGYTF. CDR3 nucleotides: TGTGCCTGGAGTGTCGGGGGTTTCTGGGGCTACACCTTC.

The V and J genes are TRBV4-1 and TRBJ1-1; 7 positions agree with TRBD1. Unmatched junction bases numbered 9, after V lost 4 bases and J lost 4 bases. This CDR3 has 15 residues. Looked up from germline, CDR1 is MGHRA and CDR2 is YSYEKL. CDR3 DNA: TGCGCCAGCAGCCGAATACAGGGGCAGGGCACTGAAGCTTTCTTT. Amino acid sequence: CASSRIQGQGTEAFF.

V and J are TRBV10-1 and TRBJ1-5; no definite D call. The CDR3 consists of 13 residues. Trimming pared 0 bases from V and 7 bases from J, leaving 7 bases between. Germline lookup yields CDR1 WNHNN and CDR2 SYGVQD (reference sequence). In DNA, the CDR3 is TGCGCCAGCAGTGAGTCTTTGGGCCAGCCCCAGCATTTT. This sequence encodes CASSESLGQPQHF.

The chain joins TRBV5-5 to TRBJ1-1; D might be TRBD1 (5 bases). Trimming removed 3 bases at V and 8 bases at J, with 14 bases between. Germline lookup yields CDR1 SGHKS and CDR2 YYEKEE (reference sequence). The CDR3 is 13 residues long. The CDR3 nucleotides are TGTGCCAGCAGCTCTCCGGGACTCAAAGAAGCTTTCTTT. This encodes CASSSPGLKEAFF.

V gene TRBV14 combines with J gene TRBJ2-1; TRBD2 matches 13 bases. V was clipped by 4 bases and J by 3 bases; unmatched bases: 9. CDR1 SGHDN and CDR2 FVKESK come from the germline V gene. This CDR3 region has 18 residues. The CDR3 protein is CASSRPTGLAGVYNEQFF. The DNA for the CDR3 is TGTGCCAGCAGCCGCCCGACAGGACTAGCGGGGGTCTACAATGAGCAGTTCTTC.

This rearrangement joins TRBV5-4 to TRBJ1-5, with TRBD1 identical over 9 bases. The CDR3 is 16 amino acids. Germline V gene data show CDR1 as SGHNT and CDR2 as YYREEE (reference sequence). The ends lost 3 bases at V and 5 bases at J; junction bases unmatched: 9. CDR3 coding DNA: TGTGCCAGCAGCTCTAAAGGGACAGGGAGAGATCAGCCCCAGCATTTT. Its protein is CASSSKGTGRDQPQHF.

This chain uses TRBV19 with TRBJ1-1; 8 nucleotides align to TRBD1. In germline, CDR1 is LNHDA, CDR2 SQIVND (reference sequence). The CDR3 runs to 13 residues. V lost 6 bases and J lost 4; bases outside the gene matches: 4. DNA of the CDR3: TGTGCCAGTAGGACAGGGGCCGCCACTGAAGCTTTCTTT. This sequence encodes CASRTGAATEAFF.

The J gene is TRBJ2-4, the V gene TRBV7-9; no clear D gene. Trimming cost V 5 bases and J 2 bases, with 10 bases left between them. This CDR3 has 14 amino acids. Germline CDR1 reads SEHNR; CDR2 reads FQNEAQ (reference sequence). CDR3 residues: CASSPTLTKNIQYF. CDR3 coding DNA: TGTGCCAGCAGCCCAACTTTGACCAAAAACATTCAGTACTTC.

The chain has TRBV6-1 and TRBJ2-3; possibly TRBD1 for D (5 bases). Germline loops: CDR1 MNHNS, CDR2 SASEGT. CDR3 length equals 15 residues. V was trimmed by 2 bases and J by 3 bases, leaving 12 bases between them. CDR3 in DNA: TGTGCCAGCAGTGAATCTCAGGGATTTACAGATACGCAGTATTTT. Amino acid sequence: CASSESQGFTDTQYF.

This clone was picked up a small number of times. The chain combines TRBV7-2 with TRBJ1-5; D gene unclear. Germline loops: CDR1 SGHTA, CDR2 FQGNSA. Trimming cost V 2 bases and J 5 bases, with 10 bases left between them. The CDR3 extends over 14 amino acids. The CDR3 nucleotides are TGTGCCAGCAGCTTAAGCAGGTCGGATCAGCCCCAGCATTTT. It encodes CASSLSRSDQPQHF.

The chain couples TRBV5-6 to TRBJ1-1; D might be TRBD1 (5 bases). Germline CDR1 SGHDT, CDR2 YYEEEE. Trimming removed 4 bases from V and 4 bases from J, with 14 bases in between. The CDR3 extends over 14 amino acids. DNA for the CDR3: TGTGCCAGCAGCAAACCGGGAGGGGCCACTGAAGCTTTCTTT. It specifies CASSKPGGATEAFF.

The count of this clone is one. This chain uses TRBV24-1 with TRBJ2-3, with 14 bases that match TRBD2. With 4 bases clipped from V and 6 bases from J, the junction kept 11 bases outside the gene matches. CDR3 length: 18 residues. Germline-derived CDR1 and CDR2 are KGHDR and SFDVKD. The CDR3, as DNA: TGTGCCACCAGTGACCCAAGCCGGACTAGCGGGGGGTTTGATACGCAGTATTTT. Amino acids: CATSDPSRTSGGFDTQYF.

The CDR3 here is CASSPLAGPFGEQFF. The CDR3 DNA follows: TGTGCCAGCAGCCCCCTAGCGGGGCCATTTGGTGAGCAGTTCTTC. The chain has TRBV11-1 and TRBJ2-1; 9 nucleotides match TRBD2. Germline-derived CDR1 and CDR2 are SGHAT and FQDESV (reference sequence). The CDR3 length is 15 residues. V trimming: 5 bases; J trimming: 9 bases; junction bases outside the gene matches: 11.

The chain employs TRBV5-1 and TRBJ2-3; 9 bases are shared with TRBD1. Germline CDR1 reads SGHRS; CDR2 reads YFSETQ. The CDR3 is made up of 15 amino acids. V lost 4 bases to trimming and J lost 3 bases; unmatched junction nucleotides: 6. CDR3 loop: CASSPTGGETDTQYF. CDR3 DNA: TGCGCCAGCAGCCCTACAGGGGGCGAGACAGATACGCAGTATTTT.

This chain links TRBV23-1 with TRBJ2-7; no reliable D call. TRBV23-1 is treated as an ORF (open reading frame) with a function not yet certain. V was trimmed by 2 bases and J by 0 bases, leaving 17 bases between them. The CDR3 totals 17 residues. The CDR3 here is CASSQEPLQNDSYEQYF. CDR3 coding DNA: TGCGCCAGCAGTCAAGAACCATTACAGAATGACTCCTACGAGCAGTACTTC.

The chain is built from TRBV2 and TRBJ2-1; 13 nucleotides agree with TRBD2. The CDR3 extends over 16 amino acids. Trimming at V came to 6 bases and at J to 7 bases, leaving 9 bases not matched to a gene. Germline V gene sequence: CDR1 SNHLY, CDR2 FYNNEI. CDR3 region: CASSGQGLAGINEQFF. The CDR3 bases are TGTGCCAGCAGCGGGCAGGGACTAGCGGGGATAAATGAGCAGTTCTTC.

In DNA form, the CDR3 reads TGTGCCAGCAGCTTAAATGCGGTGAACACTGAAGCTTTCTTT. Amino acids: CASSLNAVNTEAFF. V and J are TRBV7-2 and TRBJ1-1, with D uncertain. Germline V CDR1 and CDR2: SGHTA, FQGNSA. The CDR3 runs to 14 residues. The germline V and J ends were trimmed by 2 bases and 0 bases, with 7 bases remaining between them.

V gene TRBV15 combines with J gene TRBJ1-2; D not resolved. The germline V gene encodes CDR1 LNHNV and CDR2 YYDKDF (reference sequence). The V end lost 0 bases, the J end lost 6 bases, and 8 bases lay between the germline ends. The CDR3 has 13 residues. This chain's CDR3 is CATSRDLVDGYTF. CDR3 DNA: TGTGCCACCAGCAGAGATTTAGTTGATGGCTACACCTTC.

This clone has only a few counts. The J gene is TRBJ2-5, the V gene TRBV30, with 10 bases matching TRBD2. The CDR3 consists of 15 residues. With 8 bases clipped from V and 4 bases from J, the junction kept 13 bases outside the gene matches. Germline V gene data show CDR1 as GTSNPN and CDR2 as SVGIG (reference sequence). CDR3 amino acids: CASRKRGGNSETQYF. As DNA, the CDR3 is TGTGCCAGCCGAAAGCGGGGGGGCAACTCAGAGACCCAGTACTTC.